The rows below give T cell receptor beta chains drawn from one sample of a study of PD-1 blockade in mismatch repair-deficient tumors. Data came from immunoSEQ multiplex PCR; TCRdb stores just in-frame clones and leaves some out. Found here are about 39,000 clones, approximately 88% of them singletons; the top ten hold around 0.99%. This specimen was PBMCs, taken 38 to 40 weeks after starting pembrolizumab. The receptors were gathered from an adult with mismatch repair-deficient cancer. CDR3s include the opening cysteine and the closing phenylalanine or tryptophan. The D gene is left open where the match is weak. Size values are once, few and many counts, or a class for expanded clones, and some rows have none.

cdr3_nt: TGTGCCAGCAGAAGGGCAGGGGGATCTGGAAACACCATATATTTT
cdr3_aa: CASRRAGGSGNTIYF
v_call: TRBV5-5
j_call: TRBJ1-3
clone_size: NA
d_call: TRBD1

cdr3_nt: TGTGCCAGCAGCCCGACTAGCGACTCCTACGAGCAGTACTTC
cdr3_aa: CASSPTSDSYEQYF
v_call: TRBV7-3
j_call: TRBJ2-7
clone_size: NA
d_call: TRBD2

cdr3_nt: TGCGCCAGCAGTAACCAGGGGGCGCGAGGTCAGCCCCAGCATTTT
cdr3_aa: CASSNQGARGQPQHF
v_call: TRBV10-2
j_call: TRBJ1-5
clone_size: NA
d_call: TRBD1

cdr3_nt: TGTGCCAGCAGCGGGAACGGAGCGGGTGGCTACACCTTC
cdr3_aa: CASSGNGAGGYTF
v_call: TRBV6-1
j_call: TRBJ1-2
clone_size: NA
d_call: NA

cdr3_nt: TGTGCCAGCAGCTTAAGTCTCGGGGAGACCCAGTACTTC
cdr3_aa: CASSLSLGETQYF
v_call: TRBV7-3
j_call: TRBJ2-5
clone_size: NA
d_call: NA

cdr3_nt: TGTGCCAGCTCACTTTCGTCGCCCACCGGGACAGATGGCTACACCTTC
cdr3_aa: CASSLSSPTGTDGYTF
v_call: TRBV18
j_call: TRBJ1-2
clone_size: NA
d_call: TRBD1

cdr3_nt: TGCGCCAGCAGTGATCGGACTAGCGGCACCTACGAGCAGTACTTC
cdr3_aa: CASSDRTSGTYEQYF
v_call: TRBV10-1
j_call: TRBJ2-7
clone_size: NA
d_call: TRBD2

cdr3_nt: TGTGCCATCAGTGCCAGGATATTCACAGGGGCGGGGAACTATGGCTACACCTTC
cdr3_aa: CAISARIFTGAGNYGYTF
v_call: TRBV10-3
j_call: TRBJ1-2
clone_size: NA
d_call: TRBD1

cdr3_nt: TGTGCCTGGGGGGGACAGGGGTATTATGAAAAACTGTTTTTT
cdr3_aa: CAWGGQGYYEKLFF
v_call: TRBV30
j_call: TRBJ1-4
clone_size: NA
d_call: TRBD1

cdr3_nt: TGCGCCAGCAGTATCACAGGGTATGGCTACACCTTC
cdr3_aa: CASSITGYGYTF
v_call: TRBV10-1
j_call: TRBJ1-2
clone_size: NA
d_call: NA

cdr3_nt: TGTGCCAGCAGCTCGACCGGGACTAGGATGTTATACGAGCAGTACTTC
cdr3_aa: CASSSTGTRMLYEQYF
v_call: TRBV11-2
j_call: TRBJ2-7
clone_size: NA
d_call: TRBD2

cdr3_nt: TGCAGCGTTGATGGGACTAGCGGGAGGTATGAGCAGTTCTTC
cdr3_aa: CSVDGTSGRYEQFF
v_call: TRBV29-1
j_call: TRBJ2-1
clone_size: once
d_call: TRBD2

cdr3_nt: TGTGCCAGCACATCCGGGACGGGGGGAGAGTTCTTC
cdr3_aa: CASTSGTGGEFF
v_call: TRBV6-6
j_call: TRBJ2-1
clone_size: once
d_call: TRBD2

cdr3_nt: TGTGCCAGCAGCCCGCTAGCGGGAGATCCCATCGGGGCTTCAGATACGCAGTATTTT
cdr3_aa: CASSPLAGDPIGASDTQYF
v_call: TRBV7-2
j_call: TRBJ2-3
clone_size: once
d_call: TRBD2

cdr3_nt: TGTGCCAGCAGCTTTAACAGGGCTCCCCCTGGTACGCAGTATTTT
cdr3_aa: CASSFNRAPPGTQYF
v_call: TRBV5-6
j_call: TRBJ2-3
clone_size: NA
d_call: NA

cdr3_nt: TGTGCCAGCAGCTTCGCCCCGGGACAGTCGTACGAGCAGTACTTC
cdr3_aa: CASSFAPGQSYEQYF
v_call: TRBV11-1
j_call: TRBJ2-7
clone_size: few
d_call: TRBD1

cdr3_nt: TGTGCCAGCAGCTTAGTTCGGACTAGCGGGAGGCGATTGGGCAATGAGCAGTTCTTC
cdr3_aa: CASSLVRTSGRRLGNEQFF
v_call: TRBV7-8
j_call: TRBJ2-1
clone_size: NA
d_call: TRBD2

cdr3_nt: TGTGCCAGCAGCTCCCGGGACAGGGGAAACACCGGGGAGCTGTTTTTT
cdr3_aa: CASSSRDRGNTGELFF
v_call: TRBV7-9
j_call: TRBJ2-2
clone_size: NA
d_call: TRBD1

cdr3_nt: TGCAGCGTTGGTCAGACCTACGAGCAGTACTTC
cdr3_aa: CSVGQTYEQYF
v_call: TRBV29-1
j_call: TRBJ2-7
clone_size: few
d_call: NA

cdr3_nt: TGTGCCTGGAGTGTGAGGGAGGATCAGCCCCAGCATTTT
cdr3_aa: CAWSVREDQPQHF
v_call: TRBV30
j_call: TRBJ1-5
clone_size: NA
d_call: NA

cdr3_nt: TGCGCCAGCAGCCCCGGACAGTTCACTGAAGCTTTCTTT
cdr3_aa: CASSPGQFTEAFF
v_call: TRBV5-1
j_call: TRBJ1-1
clone_size: NA
d_call: NA

cdr3_nt: TGTGCCAGCAGATACTCCTCGAATCAGCCCCAGCATTTT
cdr3_aa: CASRYSSNQPQHF
v_call: TRBV6-5
j_call: TRBJ1-5
clone_size: NA
d_call: NA

cdr3_nt: TGTGCCAGCAGCTTAGGCAGGGGGCACTATGGCTACACCTTC
cdr3_aa: CASSLGRGHYGYTF
v_call: TRBV7-9
j_call: TRBJ1-2
clone_size: NA
d_call: TRBD1

cdr3_nt: TGTGCCAGCAGCCGCGACAGGGGAACGGAGACCCAGTACTTC
cdr3_aa: CASSRDRGTETQYF
v_call: TRBV11-2
j_call: TRBJ2-5
clone_size: NA
d_call: TRBD1

cdr3_nt: TGTGCCAGCAGCAAAGTGGAGGACAATGAGCAGTTCTTC
cdr3_aa: CASSKVEDNEQFF
v_call: TRBV21-1
j_call: TRBJ2-1
clone_size: NA
d_call: NA

cdr3_nt: TGTGCCAGCAGCAAAGCCGGTGGGGCAGGCCCGTGGGAGCAGTACTTC
cdr3_aa: CASSKAGGAGPWEQYF
v_call: TRBV21-1
j_call: TRBJ2-7
clone_size: few
d_call: NA

cdr3_nt: TGCGCCAGCAGATTACAGGGAGCCACTGAAGCTTTCTTT
cdr3_aa: CASRLQGATEAFF
v_call: TRBV5-1
j_call: TRBJ1-1
clone_size: NA
d_call: NA

cdr3_nt: TGTGCCAGCAGTCTAGCAGAAAATCAGCCCCAGCATTTT
cdr3_aa: CASSLAENQPQHF
v_call: TRBV6-4
j_call: TRBJ1-5
clone_size: few
d_call: NA

cdr3_nt: TGCGCCAGCAGGGCCCCAGGGGGCTCGAACACCGGGGAGCTGTTTTTT
cdr3_aa: CASRAPGGSNTGELFF
v_call: TRBV10-2
j_call: TRBJ2-2
clone_size: NA
d_call: TRBD1

cdr3_nt: TGCGCCAGCAGTGAGGAAACTATCGACAGAAACATTCAGTACTTC
cdr3_aa: CASSEETIDRNIQYF
v_call: TRBV10-2
j_call: TRBJ2-4
clone_size: once
d_call: NA

cdr3_nt: TGTGCCAGCAGCTTCGTGACTAGCGGGAGTTTCTCCAATGAGCAGTTCTTC
cdr3_aa: CASSFVTSGSFSNEQFF
v_call: TRBV7-8
j_call: TRBJ2-1
clone_size: NA
d_call: TRBD2

cdr3_nt: TGCGCCAGCAGCCCGACAGGGTTAGATGAGCAGTACTTC
cdr3_aa: CASSPTGLDEQYF
v_call: TRBV5-1
j_call: TRBJ2-5
clone_size: NA
d_call: TRBD1

cdr3_nt: TGTGCCAGCAGTTTGGGGACAGGGGATAGCTATGGCTACACCTTC
cdr3_aa: CASSLGTGDSYGYTF
v_call: TRBV28
j_call: TRBJ1-2
clone_size: NA
d_call: TRBD1

cdr3_nt: TGTGCCAGCAGTCTGGACGAGGGACTCCTCGGGGAGCAGTACTTC
cdr3_aa: CASSLDEGLLGEQYF
v_call: TRBV27
j_call: TRBJ2-7
clone_size: medium-sized
d_call: NA

cdr3_nt: TGTGCCAGCAGTCCAACAGAGAAGCTCTTCCGAATTGAGCAGTTCTTC
cdr3_aa: CASSPTEKLFRIEQFF
v_call: TRBV28
j_call: TRBJ2-1
clone_size: NA
d_call: NA

cdr3_nt: TGTGCCAGCTCACCAGTTCTAGCTAGCGGCTACGAGCAGTACTTC
cdr3_aa: CASSPVLASGYEQYF
v_call: TRBV18
j_call: TRBJ2-7
clone_size: few
d_call: TRBD2

cdr3_nt: TGTGCCTGGAGTTCTAGGGGGACCCAGTACTTC
cdr3_aa: CAWSSRGTQYF
v_call: TRBV30
j_call: TRBJ2-5
clone_size: NA
d_call: NA

cdr3_nt: TGTGCCAGCAGCTTAGATGCTAGCGGGAGGGAAGCAGATACGCAGTATTTT
cdr3_aa: CASSLDASGREADTQYF
v_call: TRBV7-6
j_call: TRBJ2-3
clone_size: NA
d_call: TRBD2

cdr3_nt: TGTGCCAGTAGTATTGGAGACAGGAGGAGTGAAAAACTGTTTTTT
cdr3_aa: CASSIGDRRSEKLFF
v_call: TRBV19
j_call: TRBJ1-4
clone_size: NA
d_call: NA

cdr3_nt: TGCAGCGTGGGGACTAGCGGGAGAATGGCGCAGTATTTT
cdr3_aa: CSVGTSGRMAQYF
v_call: TRBV29-1
j_call: TRBJ2-3
clone_size: NA
d_call: TRBD2

cdr3_nt: TGTGCCAGCAGTGAACACAGGGGGCACGGTTCACCCCTCCACTTT
cdr3_aa: CASSEHRGHGSPLHF
v_call: TRBV2
j_call: TRBJ1-6
clone_size: NA
d_call: TRBD1

cdr3_nt: TGCGCCAGCAGCCAAGAATGGCAGGGCCACCGTTCCTTCACAGATACGCAGTATTTT
cdr3_aa: CASSQEWQGHRSFTDTQYF
v_call: TRBV4-1
j_call: TRBJ2-3
clone_size: NA
d_call: NA

cdr3_nt: TGTGCCAGCAGCCCTTACAAAGCGGGGGGCGCCGGGGGCTACACCTTC
cdr3_aa: CASSPYKAGGAGGYTF
v_call: TRBV7-8
j_call: TRBJ1-2
clone_size: NA
d_call: NA

cdr3_nt: TGTGCCAGCAGCTTAGAAACTAGCGGGAGGGGCGAGCAGTACTTC
cdr3_aa: CASSLETSGRGEQYF
v_call: TRBV13
j_call: TRBJ2-7
clone_size: NA
d_call: TRBD2

cdr3_nt: TGCGCCAGCAGCCCAGCCGGGACTAGCGGTGGGGAGACCCAGTACTTC
cdr3_aa: CASSPAGTSGGETQYF
v_call: TRBV5-1
j_call: TRBJ2-5
clone_size: NA
d_call: TRBD2

cdr3_nt: TGTGCCAGCAGCTTAGCAGGGTACGACACTGAAGCTTTCTTT
cdr3_aa: CASSLAGYDTEAFF
v_call: TRBV11-3
j_call: TRBJ1-1
clone_size: NA
d_call: NA

cdr3_nt: TGTGCCAGCAGTTTCTCCCCCACTAGGGTGGAAGAGACCCAGTACTTC
cdr3_aa: CASSFSPTRVEETQYF
v_call: TRBV28
j_call: TRBJ2-5
clone_size: NA
d_call: NA

cdr3_nt: TGCGCCAGCAGCCCGAGCGGGGGCACAGATACGCAGTATTTT
cdr3_aa: CASSPSGGTDTQYF
v_call: TRBV5-1
j_call: TRBJ2-3
clone_size: NA
d_call: TRBD2

cdr3_nt: TGTGCCAGTAGTATTGCTTTAGCGAGCTACAATGAGCAGTTCTTC
cdr3_aa: CASSIALASYNEQFF
v_call: TRBV19
j_call: TRBJ2-1
clone_size: NA
d_call: NA

cdr3_nt: TGTGCCAGCAGCTATGGACAGGCGGGTAACTACGAGCAGTACTTC
cdr3_aa: CASSYGQAGNYEQYF
v_call: TRBV5-4
j_call: TRBJ2-7
clone_size: NA
d_call: TRBD1

cdr3_nt: TGTGCCAGCAGTGCTGACAGGGGTACTTCACCCCTCCACTTT
cdr3_aa: CASSADRGTSPLHF
v_call: TRBV6-1
j_call: TRBJ1-6
clone_size: NA
d_call: TRBD1

cdr3_nt: TGTGCCTGGAACTCCTGGACAGCCTCCTATGGCTACACCTTC
cdr3_aa: CAWNSWTASYGYTF
v_call: TRBV30
j_call: TRBJ1-2
clone_size: NA
d_call: NA

cdr3_nt: TGTGCCAGCAGTTTTTCTGAGGAAAAACTGTTTTTT
cdr3_aa: CASSFSEEKLFF
v_call: TRBV28
j_call: TRBJ1-4
clone_size: NA
d_call: NA

cdr3_nt: TGCGCCAGCAGTCTTACTGGCGGGACAGGGTCCTACAATGAGCAGTTCTTC
cdr3_aa: CASSLTGGTGSYNEQFF
v_call: TRBV5-1
j_call: TRBJ2-1
clone_size: NA
d_call: TRBD1

cdr3_nt: TGTGCCAGCAGTTTGAGGGACAGAAAACTCTATGGCTACACCTTC
cdr3_aa: CASSLRDRKLYGYTF
v_call: TRBV28
j_call: TRBJ1-2
clone_size: few
d_call: TRBD1